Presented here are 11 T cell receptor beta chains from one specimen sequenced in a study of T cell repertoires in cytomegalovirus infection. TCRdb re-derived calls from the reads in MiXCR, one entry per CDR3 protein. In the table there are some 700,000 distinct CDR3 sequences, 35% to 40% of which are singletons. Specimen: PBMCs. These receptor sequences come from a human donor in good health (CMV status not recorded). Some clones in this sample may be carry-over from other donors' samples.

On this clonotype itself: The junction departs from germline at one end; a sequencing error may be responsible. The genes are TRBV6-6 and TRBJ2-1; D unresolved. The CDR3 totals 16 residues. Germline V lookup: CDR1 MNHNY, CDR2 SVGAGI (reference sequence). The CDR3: CTSSYSKDSEYNEQFF. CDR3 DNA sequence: TGTACCAGCAGTTACTCGAAAGACTCTGAATACAATGAGCAGTTCTTC.

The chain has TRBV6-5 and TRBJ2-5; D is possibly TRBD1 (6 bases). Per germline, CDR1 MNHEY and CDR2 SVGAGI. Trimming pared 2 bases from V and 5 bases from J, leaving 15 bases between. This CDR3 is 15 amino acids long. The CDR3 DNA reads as TGTGCCAGCAGTTACGGGGCAGGGGTTTGGGAGACCCAGTACTTC. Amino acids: CASSYGAGVWETQYF.

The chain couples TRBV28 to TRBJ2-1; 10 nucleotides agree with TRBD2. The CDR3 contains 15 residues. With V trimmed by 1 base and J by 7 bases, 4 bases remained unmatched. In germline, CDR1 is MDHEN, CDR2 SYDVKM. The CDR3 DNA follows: TGTGCCAGCAGTTTATTGGCTAGCGGGGGTAATGAGCAGTTCTTC. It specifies CASSLLASGGNEQFF. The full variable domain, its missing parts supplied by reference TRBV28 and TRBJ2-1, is DVKVTQSSRYLVKRTGEKVFLECVQDMDHENMFWYRQDPGLGLRLIYFSYDVKMKEKGDIPEGYSVSREKKERFSLILESASTNQTSMYLCASSLLASGGNEQFFGPGTRLTVL.

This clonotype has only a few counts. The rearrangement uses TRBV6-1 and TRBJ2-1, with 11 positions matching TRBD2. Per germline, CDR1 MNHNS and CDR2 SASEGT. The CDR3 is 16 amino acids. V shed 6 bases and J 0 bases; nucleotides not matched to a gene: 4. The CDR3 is CASRLAGARSYNEQFF. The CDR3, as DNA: TGTGCCAGCAGACTAGCGGGGGCCCGCTCCTACAATGAGCAGTTCTTC.

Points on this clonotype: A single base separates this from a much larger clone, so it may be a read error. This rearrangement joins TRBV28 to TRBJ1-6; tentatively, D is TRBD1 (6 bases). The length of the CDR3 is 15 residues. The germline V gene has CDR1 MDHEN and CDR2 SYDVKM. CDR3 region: CSSRKTGSVDSPLHF. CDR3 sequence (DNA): TGTTCCAGCAGGAAAACAGGGTCTGTAGATTCACCCCTCCACTTT.

CDR3 DNA sequence: TGTGCCAGCTTCTTTCGGGTTGTCCCCGTTTCTGAAGCTTTCTTT. It yields the protein CASFFRVVPVSEAFF. The chain carries TRBV7-2 and TRBJ1-1; no firm D call. CDR1 SGHTA and CDR2 FQGNSA come from the germline V gene. The CDR3 spans 15 residues. Trimming stripped 8 bases from V and 6 bases from J, with 22 bases between.

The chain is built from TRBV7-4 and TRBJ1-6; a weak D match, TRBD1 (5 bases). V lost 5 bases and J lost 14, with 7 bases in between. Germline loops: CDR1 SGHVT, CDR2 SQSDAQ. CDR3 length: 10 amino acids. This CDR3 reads CASSQQALHF. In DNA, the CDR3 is TGTGCCAGCAGCCAACAGGCCCTCCACTTT.

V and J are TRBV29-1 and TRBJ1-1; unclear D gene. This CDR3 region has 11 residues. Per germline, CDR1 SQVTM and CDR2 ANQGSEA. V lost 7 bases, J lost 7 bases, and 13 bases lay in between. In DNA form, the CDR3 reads TGCAGCGCTCAAGGACCGGGTGAAGCTTTCTTT. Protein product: CSAQGPGEAFF. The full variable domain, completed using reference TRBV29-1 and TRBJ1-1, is SAVISQKPSRDICQRGTSLTIQCQVDSQVTMMFWYRQQPGQSLTLIATANQGSEATYESGFVIDKFPISRPNLTFSTLTVSNMSPEDSSIYLCSAQGPGEAFFGQGTRLTVV.

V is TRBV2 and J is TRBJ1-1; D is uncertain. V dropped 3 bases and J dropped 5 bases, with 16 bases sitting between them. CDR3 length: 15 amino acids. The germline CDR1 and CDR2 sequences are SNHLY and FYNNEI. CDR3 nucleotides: TGTGCCAGCAGTGACGGCCTCAGGTACGGGACTGAAGCTTTCTTT. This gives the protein CASSDGLRYGTEAFF.

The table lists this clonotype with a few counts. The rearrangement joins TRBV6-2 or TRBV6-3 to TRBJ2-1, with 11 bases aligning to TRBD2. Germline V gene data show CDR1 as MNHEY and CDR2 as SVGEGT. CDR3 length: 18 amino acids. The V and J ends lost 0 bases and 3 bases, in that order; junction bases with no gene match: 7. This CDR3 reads CASSYSGSGREDYNEQFF. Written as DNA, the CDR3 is TGTGCCAGCAGTTACTCGGGTAGCGGGAGGGAAGACTACAATGAGCAGTTCTTC.

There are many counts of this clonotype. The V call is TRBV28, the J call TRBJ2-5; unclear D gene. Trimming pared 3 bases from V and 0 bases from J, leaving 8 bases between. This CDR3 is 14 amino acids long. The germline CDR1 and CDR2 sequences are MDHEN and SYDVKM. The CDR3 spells CASSFPEYQETQYF. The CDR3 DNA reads TGTGCCAGCAGTTTCCCAGAATACCAAGAGACCCAGTACTTC.